The 20 T cell receptor beta chains listed next were all sequenced from one sample in a study of blood T cell repertoires in COVID-19. This table comes from immunoSEQ multiplex PCR, and its TCRdb copy is limited to in-frame clones, with some not included. The table shows approximately 74,000 clones, with approximately 86% occurring only once. The sequencing input was peripheral blood. Source of these receptors: a woman in her sixties or seventies with acute or convalescent COVID-19.

This clone was observed a few times. The chain carries TRBV6-2 or TRBV6-3 and TRBJ1-5; D call uncertain. CDR3 length: 15 residues. Germline CDR1 MNHEY, CDR2 SVGEGT. The germline V and J ends were trimmed by 6 bases and 6 bases, with 18 bases remaining between them. CDR3 sequence reads: CASSLDGVRGQPQHF. The CDR3 nucleotides are TGTGCCAGCAGCCTTGACGGGGTACGGGGTCAGCCCCAGCATTTT.

About this clone itself: The sample holds other DNA sequences that translate to the same CDR3. V gene TRBV5-4 combines with J gene TRBJ2-7; D is perhaps TRBD1 (5 bases). Trimming shortened V by 4 bases and J by 6 bases, and 11 bases separated the two germline ends. The CDR3 is 12 amino acids. Germline V gene data show CDR1 as SGHNT and CDR2 as YYREEE (reference sequence). The DNA of the CDR3 is TGTGCCAGCAGCCCTGACAGAGGCGAGCAGTACTTC. Encoded protein: CASSPDRGEQYF.

The genes are TRBV27 and TRBJ1-4; D remains unclear. V lost 0 bases and J 1 base, leaving 6 bases between the germline ends. The CDR3 runs 15 residues. Per the germline V gene, CDR1 is MNHEY and CDR2 is SMNVEV (reference sequence). CDR3 residues: CASSLSLGTNEKLFF. The CDR3, as DNA: TGTGCCAGCAGTTTATCACTTGGAACTAATGAAAAACTGTTTTTT.

The rearrangement joins TRBV5-4 to TRBJ2-5; 10 bases line up with TRBD2. V lost 2 bases and J lost 3; bases outside the gene matches: 1. This CDR3 comprises 14 residues. Per the germline V gene, CDR1 is SGHNT and CDR2 is YYREEE (reference sequence). The CDR3 reads CASSFSGGKETQYF. In DNA form, the CDR3 reads TGTGCCAGCAGCTTTAGCGGGGGGAAAGAGACCCAGTACTTC.

V and J are TRBV11-3 and TRBJ2-1, with 11 bases that match TRBD2. J gave up 1 base and V 1 base, and 3 bases lay outside the gene matches. CDR3 length equals 17 residues. From germline, CDR1 is SGHNT and CDR2 YENEEA. The CDR3 DNA sequence: TGTGCCAGCAGCTTAGGTTCTAGCGGGAGGTCCTACAATGAGCAGTTCTTC. Translation gives CASSLGSSGRSYNEQFF.

The rearrangement joins TRBV28 to TRBJ1-2, with D possibly being TRBD1 (5 bases). V gave up 6 bases and J gave up 5 bases, with 10 bases separating them. Germline lookup yields CDR1 MDHEN and CDR2 SYDVKM. This CDR3 region has 12 residues. The CDR3 is CASSSQGYGYTF. The CDR3 DNA sequence: TGTGCCAGCAGCTCCCAGGGTTATGGCTACACCTTC.

V is TRBV5-6 and J is TRBJ2-5; D may be TRBD1 (6 bases). V was pared by 0 bases and J by 5 bases, with 14 bases between. Germline CDR1 and CDR2: SGHDT and YYEEEE. The CDR3 length is 15 residues. DNA of the CDR3: TGTGCCAGCAGCTTGGGAGGGGGATCTGGGGAGACCCAGTACTTC. This sequence encodes CASSLGGGSGETQYF.

The V call is TRBV18, the J call TRBJ1-1; the D gene is possibly TRBD1 (6 bases). This CDR3 has 15 residues. CDR1 and CDR2 (germline): KGHSH, LQKENI. V was trimmed by 5 bases and J by 4 bases, leaving 17 bases between them. CDR3 sequence: CASSSEAGARTEAFF. CDR3 nucleotide sequence: TGTGCCAGCTCATCCGAGGCGGGGGCGCGCACTGAAGCTTTCTTT.

In DNA, the CDR3 is TGTGCCAGTACCGGACAGGACTATTCACCCCTCCACTTT. Encoded protein: CASTGQDYSPLHF. The chain employs TRBV19 and TRBJ1-6; the match to TRBD1 covers 7 bases. V shed 7 bases, J shed 8 bases, and the junction held 5 bases outside the gene matches. The CDR3 extends over 13 amino acids. Germline V gene lookup returns CDR1 LNHDA and CDR2 SQIVND (reference sequence).

This sequence joins TRBV7-9 and TRBJ2-1; D not certain. This CDR3 contains 13 residues. V dropped 1 base and J dropped 7 bases, with 8 bases sitting between them. Germline V lookup: CDR1 SEHNR, CDR2 FQNEAQ (reference sequence). The CDR3 DNA is TGTGCCAGCAGCTTAGGCGCATTAAATGAGCAGTTCTTC. Translated: CASSLGALNEQFF.

The V gene is TRBV3-1 (or the pseudogene TRBV3-2), the J gene TRBJ2-1, with TRBD2 matching over 10 bases. The CDR3 sequence is 16 residues long. CDR1 LGHDT and CDR2 YNNKEL come from the germline V gene (reference sequence). V was pared by 0 bases and J by 10 bases, with 9 bases of the junction left unmatched. The CDR3 loop reads CASSQDTSGRAWEQFF. DNA of the CDR3: TGTGCCAGCAGCCAAGATACGAGCGGGAGGGCCTGGGAGCAGTTCTTC.

The chain joins TRBV3-1 (or the pseudogene TRBV3-2) to TRBJ2-2; 7 bases align to TRBD2. V lost 1 base, J lost 5 bases, and 4 bases stayed unmatched. Germline CDR1 and CDR2: LGHDT and YNNKEL (reference sequence). The CDR3 is 15 amino acids. CDR3 residues: CASSQGRLATGELFF. The CDR3 coding sequence is TGTGCCAGCAGCCAAGGGAGACTAGCTACCGGGGAGCTGTTTTTT.

The chain combines TRBV6-5 with TRBJ1-1; no reliable D call. In germline, CDR1 is MNHEY, CDR2 SVGAGI. Trimming pared 6 bases from V and 1 base from J, leaving 9 bases between. The CDR3 runs to 13 residues. The CDR3 nucleotides are TGTGCCAGCAGGAGGTTTCCGAACACTGAAGCTTTCTTT. It translates to CASRRFPNTEAFF.

CDR3 loop: CASSQEHRTTEAFF. The CDR3 region has the DNA TGCGCCAGCAGCCAAGAACACAGGACCACTGAAGCTTTCTTT. The genes are TRBV4-1 and TRBJ1-1; TRBD1 might be the D (5 bases). The germline V gene has CDR1 MGHRA and CDR2 YSYEKL. The V gene lost 0 bases and the J gene lost 4 bases, with 9 bases spanning the gap. CDR3 length: 14 residues.

This chain connects TRBV7-2 to TRBJ2-1; a possible D gene is TRBD2 (6 bases). The CDR3 is 14 amino acids. Germline CDR1 and CDR2: SGHTA and FQGNSA. V was shortened by 1 base and J by 6 bases, with 10 bases between the two germline ends. The CDR3 DNA reads as TGTGCCAGCAGCTTAGTTTTGGAGGGCAATGAGCAGTTCTTC. It is translated as CASSLVLEGNEQFF.

This rearrangement joins TRBV19 to TRBJ2-3; 7 nucleotides match TRBD1. V lost 5 bases and J lost 4; bases outside the gene matches: 6. Germline CDR1 is LNHDA and CDR2 is SQIVND (reference sequence). This CDR3 is built from 14 residues. CDR3 sequence: CASSSQGGADTQYF. The CDR3 nucleotides read TGTGCCAGTAGTTCACAAGGGGGCGCAGATACGCAGTATTTT.

This clone was recorded a few times. The chain combines TRBV3-1 (or the pseudogene TRBV3-2) with TRBJ2-7; the D is unclear. The CDR3 runs to 14 residues. Germline V CDR1 and CDR2: LGHDT, YNNKEL (reference sequence). V lost 3 bases and J 2 bases, leaving 11 bases between the germline ends. In DNA form, the CDR3 reads TGTGCCAGCAGCCATAATCGCGGTACCTACGAGCAGTACTTC. Translated, it gives CASSHNRGTYEQYF.

This chain links TRBV2 with TRBJ2-1, with 11 bases lining up with TRBD1. Losses at the gene ends were 6 bases for V and 7 bases for J; bases not matched to a gene: 8. The CDR3 consists of 15 residues. Looked up from germline, CDR1 is SNHLY and CDR2 is FYNNEI. The CDR3, as DNA: TGTGCCAGCAGGAGGACAGGGGGCTGGGGAAATGAGCAGTTCTTC. As protein: CASRRTGGWGNEQFF. Variable domain in full (rest from reference TRBV2 and TRBJ2-1): EPEVTQTPSHQVTQMGQEVILRCVPISNHLYFYWYRQILGQKVEFLVSFYNNEISEKSEIFDDQFSVERPDGSNFTLKIRSTKLEDSAMYFCASRRTGGWGNEQFFGPGTRLTVL.

In its sample, this clone was seen once. The rearrangement uses TRBV28 and TRBJ2-3, with TRBD2 as a possible D gene (6 bases). V was trimmed by 7 bases and J by 2 bases, leaving 13 bases between them. This CDR3 has 14 amino acids. CDR1 MDHEN and CDR2 SYDVKM come from the germline V gene. The CDR3 nucleotides are TGTGCCAGCATCGGGACTCGACCCACAGATACGCAGTATTTT. Protein: CASIGTRPTDTQYF.

The gene calls are TRBV7-9 and TRBJ1-1, with a weak D call TRBD1 (6 bases). The V gene lost 8 bases and the J gene lost 1 base, with 11 bases spanning the gap. The CDR3 has 13 amino acids. CDR1 SEHNR and CDR2 FQNEAQ come from the germline V gene (reference sequence). The CDR3: CASGGQRNTEAFF. In DNA form, the CDR3 reads TGTGCCAGCGGCGGACAGCGGAACACTGAAGCTTTCTTT.